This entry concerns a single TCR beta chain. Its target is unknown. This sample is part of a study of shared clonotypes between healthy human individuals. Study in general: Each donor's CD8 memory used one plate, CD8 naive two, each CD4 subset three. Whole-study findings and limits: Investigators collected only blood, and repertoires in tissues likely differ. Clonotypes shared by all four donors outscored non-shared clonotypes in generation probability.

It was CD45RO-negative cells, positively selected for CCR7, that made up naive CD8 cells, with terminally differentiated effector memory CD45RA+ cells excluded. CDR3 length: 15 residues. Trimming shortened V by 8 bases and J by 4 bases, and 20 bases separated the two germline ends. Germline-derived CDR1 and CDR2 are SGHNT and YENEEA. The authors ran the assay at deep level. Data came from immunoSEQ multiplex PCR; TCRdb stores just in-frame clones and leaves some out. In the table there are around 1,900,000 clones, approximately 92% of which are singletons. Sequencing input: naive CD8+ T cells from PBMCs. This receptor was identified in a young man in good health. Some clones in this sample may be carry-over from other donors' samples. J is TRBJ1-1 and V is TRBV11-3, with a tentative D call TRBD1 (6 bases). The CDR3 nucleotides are TGTGCCAGCCTACCACAGGGCCAATGGGGCACTGAAGCTTTCTTT. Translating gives CASLPQGQWGTEAFF.